The source of this T cell receptor (beta chain) is a study of beta chain features in type 1 diabetes. The study's findings and limits: High-TCR-expressing cells could be over-represented by cDNA sequencing. All four CD4+ subsets of Type 1 diabetes patients contained TCRB CDR3s that were moderately but significantly shorter.

A word on this clone: No antigen is known for it.

cDNA synthesis used the whole RNA isolate, giving expressed TCRB sequences. The data were produced by immunoSEQ multiplex PCR, yet TCRdb's version contains in-frame clones alone and is incomplete. This sample has some 270,000 clones, with under 8.5% found just once. CDR1 is MNHEY, CDR2 SVGAGI, per germline. The V end was cut by 0 bases, the J end by 7 bases, with 9 bases between. The CDR3 is 14 amino acids. The source material was central memory CD4+ T cells from blood. This chain connects TRBV6-5 to TRBJ2-2, with a tentative D call TRBD1 (5 bases). The receptor was isolated from a woman younger than 35 in good health. The CDR3, as DNA: TGTGCCAGCAGTTACTCGGGTCAGGGCGGGGAGCTGTTTTTT. It codes for CASSYSGQGGELFF.